Listed below are T cell receptor beta chains from one sample, sequenced in a study of radiation and T cells in renal cell carcinoma. Clones were sequenced by immunoSEQ multiplex PCR, and TCRdb holds only the in-frame ones, with some missing. The sample contains 25,000 to 40,000 clones, approximately 81% of which appear only once. The sequences come from blood, collected from a patient whose treatment included radiotherapy and nephrectomy. These receptors came from a man aged 55 to 70 with renal cell carcinoma. Each CDR3 is given with its conserved first and last residue. A D gene is named only where the DNA matches it firmly. Clone size is not always given. Where it is, it says once, few, many or a class for expanded clones.

>17|TRBD1|TRBJ2-6|TRBV27|.
CASSAGTGLSGANVLTF
TGTGCCAGCAGTGCCGGGACAGGACTCTCTGGGGCCAACGTCCTGACTTTC
>15|TRBD2|TRBJ2-2|TRBV7-2|.
CASSDRGGSIVELFF
TGTGCCAGCAGCGACCGGGGGGGGTCAATTGTGGAGCTGTTTTTT
>13|.|TRBJ1-1|TRBV19|.
CASTWTKNTEAFF
TGTGCCAGTACCTGGACAAAAAACACTGAAGCTTTCTTT
>10|.|TRBJ2-3|TRBV10-3|.
CAIGRDTQYF
TGTGCCATCGGCAGGGATACGCAGTATTTT
>17|TRBD2|TRBJ2-3|TRBV7-2|few
CASSFLLAGGRSDTQYF
TGTGCCAGCAGCTTCCTTCTAGCGGGAGGACGCTCCGATACGCAGTATTTT
>15|.|TRBJ2-1|TRBV19|.
CASSIIKQGNPEQFF
TGTGCCAGTAGTATTATTAAGCAGGGGAACCCTGAGCAGTTCTTC
>13|TRBD1|TRBJ2-1|TRBV5-1|.
CASSSTTGDEQFF
TGCGCCAGCAGCTCGACCACAGGGGATGAGCAGTTCTTC
>19|TRBD2|TRBJ2-1|TRBV11-2|many
CASSLGRKLAGVSYNEQFF
TGTGCCAGCAGCTTAGGGCGGAAACTAGCGGGGGTCTCCTACAATGAGCAGTTCTTC
>15|.|TRBJ1-1|TRBV5-4|.
CASSLSRKMNTEAFF
TGTGCCAGCAGCTTGTCTCGGAAGATGAACACTGAAGCTTTCTTT
>17|.|TRBJ2-7|TRBV9|.
CASSRSIAQGNSYEQYF
TGTGCCAGCAGTCGTAGTATAGCACAGGGCAACTCCTACGAGCAGTACTTC
>15|TRBD1|TRBJ2-7|TRBV7-6|many
CASSRGSGQYYEQYF
TGTGCCAGCAGCCGGGGTTCGGGACAGTACTACGAGCAGTACTTC
>16|.|TRBJ1-1|TRBV7-2|.
CASSFPAGTTNTEAFF
TGTGCCAGCAGCTTCCCCGCCGGGACAACAAACACTGAAGCTTTCTTT
>15|.|TRBJ2-3|TRBV28|.
CASSPIYPGADTQYF
TGTGCCAGCAGTCCGATATATCCCGGCGCAGATACGCAGTATTTT
>14|.|TRBJ1-5|TRBV27|.
CASDSGYSNQPQHF
TGTGCCAGCGATTCCGGGTATAGCAATCAGCCCCAGCATTTT
>11|.|TRBJ1-4|TRBV7-9|.
CASSLGVHLFF
TGTGCCAGCAGCTTAGGAGTCCATCTGTTTTTT
>16|TRBD2|TRBJ2-5|TRBV19|.
CASSILTSGFQETQYF
TGTGCCAGTAGTATCCTGACTAGCGGTTTTCAAGAGACCCAGTACTTC
>19|TRBD1|TRBJ2-1|TRBV27|.
CASSLSKGRTGGFWNEQFF
TGTGCCAGCAGTTTATCGAAGGGGAGGACAGGGGGCTTCTGGAATGAGCAGTTCTTC
>15|.|TRBJ1-5|TRBV2|once
CASGDTAGSNQPQHF
TGTGCCAGCGGGGATACTGCGGGTAGCAATCAGCCCCAGCATTTT
>13|TRBD1|TRBJ1-1|TRBV6-1|.
CASSDRDRGIAFF
TGTGCCAGCAGTGACCGGGACAGGGGGATTGCTTTCTTT
>14|TRBD1|TRBJ1-1|TRBV5-1|.
CASRTGTGGTEAFF
TGCGCCAGCAGGACCGGGACAGGGGGAACTGAAGCTTTCTTT
>14|.|TRBJ1-2|TRBV14|medium-sized
CASSQYSPGEGYTF
TGTGCCAGCAGCCAATACAGCCCGGGGGAAGGCTACACCTTC
>14|TRBD1|TRBJ1-6|TRBV19|.
CASSLGQGVSPLHF
TGTGCCAGTAGTCTCGGACAGGGTGTTTCACCCCTCCACTTT
>15|TRBD2|TRBJ2-1|TRBV4-1|.
CASGEAGSSYNEQFF
TGCGCCAGCGGGGAAGCGGGGTCCTCCTACAATGAGCAGTTCTTC
>17|TRBD2|TRBJ2-1|TRBV7-9|.
CASSQLFASGSSNEQFF
TGTGCCAGCAGCCAACTCTTCGCTAGCGGGAGCAGCAATGAGCAGTTCTTC
>14|.|TRBJ2-4|TRBV5-4|.
CASSLGGLKNIQYF
TGTGCCAGCAGCTTGGGAGGGCTCAAAAACATTCAGTACTTC
>13|TRBD1|TRBJ1-1|TRBV29-1|.
CSVERTGGSWAFF
TGCAGCGTTGAACGGACAGGGGGTTCTTGGGCTTTCTTT
>14|TRBD1|TRBJ2-7|TRBV12-5|once
CASGLGDRGHEQYF
TGTGCTAGTGGTTTGGGCGACAGGGGACACGAGCAGTACTTC
>18|.|TRBJ2-7|TRBV5-1|large
CASSLVLGLGVSSYEQYF
TGCGCCAGCAGCTTGGTTCTGGGCCTGGGGGTGAGCTCCTACGAGCAGTACTTC
>14|TRBD1|TRBJ2-7|TRBV10-3|.
CAIRGDRGVDEQYF
TGTGCCATCAGAGGGGACAGGGGGGTTGACGAGCAGTACTTC
>16|TRBD1|TRBJ1-4|TRBV30|.
CAWSGYSGQNNEKLFF
TGTGCCTGGAGTGGGTATTCGGGACAGAATAATGAAAAACTGTTTTTT
>10|.|TRBJ2-5|TRBV20-1|.
CSASLETQYF
TGCAGTGCTAGTTTGGAGACCCAGTACTTC
>14|TRBD1|TRBJ2-2|TRBV2|.
CASTLTGYTGELFF
TGTGCCAGCACCTTGACAGGGTACACCGGGGAGCTGTTTTTT
>14|.|TRBJ2-1|TRBV7-9|.
CASSLGETYNEQFF
TGTGCCAGCAGCTTAGGGGAGACCTACAATGAGCAGTTCTTC
>14|.|TRBJ2-7|TRBV5-3|.
CARSFSRNGNEQYF
TGTGCCAGAAGCTTTTCGAGGAATGGTAACGAGCAGTACTTC
>18|.|TRBJ1-2|TRBV19|.
CASSIRRAINPPPYGYTF
TGTGCCAGTAGTATTCGGAGGGCCATAAATCCCCCGCCCTATGGCTACACCTTC
>13|.|TRBJ2-2|TRBV7-2|once
CASSLDFAGELFF
TGTGCCAGCAGCCTGGACTTCGCCGGGGAGCTGTTTTTT
>12|.|TRBJ1-2|TRBV19|once
CASSRQVYGYTF
TGTGCCAGTAGTCGACAGGTCTATGGCTACACCTTC
>15|.|TRBJ2-5|TRBV6-4|.
CASSDTGRPGETQYF
TGTGCCAGCAGTGACACTGGCAGGCCGGGAGAGACCCAGTACTTC
>14|TRBD2|TRBJ2-1|TRBV30|.
CAWSGLAVYNEQFF
TGTGCCTGGAGTGGACTAGCGGTCTACAATGAGCAGTTCTTC
>15|.|TRBJ2-6|TRBV15|once
CATRGQGTGANVLTF
TGTGCCACCAGAGGCCAGGGGACTGGGGCCAACGTCCTGACTTTC
>13|.|TRBJ2-7|TRBV11-2|once
CASSSFGSGEQYF
TGTGCCAGCAGCTCCTTCGGGTCAGGCGAGCAGTACTTC
>11|.|TRBJ2-7|TRBV20-1|.
CSATGYYEQYF
TGCAGTGCGACAGGTTACTACGAGCAGTACTTC
>15|.|TRBJ1-2|TRBV5-1|once
CASSVRTQTTGGYTF
TGCGCCAGCAGCGTGCGGACGCAGACAACGGGGGGCTACACCTTC